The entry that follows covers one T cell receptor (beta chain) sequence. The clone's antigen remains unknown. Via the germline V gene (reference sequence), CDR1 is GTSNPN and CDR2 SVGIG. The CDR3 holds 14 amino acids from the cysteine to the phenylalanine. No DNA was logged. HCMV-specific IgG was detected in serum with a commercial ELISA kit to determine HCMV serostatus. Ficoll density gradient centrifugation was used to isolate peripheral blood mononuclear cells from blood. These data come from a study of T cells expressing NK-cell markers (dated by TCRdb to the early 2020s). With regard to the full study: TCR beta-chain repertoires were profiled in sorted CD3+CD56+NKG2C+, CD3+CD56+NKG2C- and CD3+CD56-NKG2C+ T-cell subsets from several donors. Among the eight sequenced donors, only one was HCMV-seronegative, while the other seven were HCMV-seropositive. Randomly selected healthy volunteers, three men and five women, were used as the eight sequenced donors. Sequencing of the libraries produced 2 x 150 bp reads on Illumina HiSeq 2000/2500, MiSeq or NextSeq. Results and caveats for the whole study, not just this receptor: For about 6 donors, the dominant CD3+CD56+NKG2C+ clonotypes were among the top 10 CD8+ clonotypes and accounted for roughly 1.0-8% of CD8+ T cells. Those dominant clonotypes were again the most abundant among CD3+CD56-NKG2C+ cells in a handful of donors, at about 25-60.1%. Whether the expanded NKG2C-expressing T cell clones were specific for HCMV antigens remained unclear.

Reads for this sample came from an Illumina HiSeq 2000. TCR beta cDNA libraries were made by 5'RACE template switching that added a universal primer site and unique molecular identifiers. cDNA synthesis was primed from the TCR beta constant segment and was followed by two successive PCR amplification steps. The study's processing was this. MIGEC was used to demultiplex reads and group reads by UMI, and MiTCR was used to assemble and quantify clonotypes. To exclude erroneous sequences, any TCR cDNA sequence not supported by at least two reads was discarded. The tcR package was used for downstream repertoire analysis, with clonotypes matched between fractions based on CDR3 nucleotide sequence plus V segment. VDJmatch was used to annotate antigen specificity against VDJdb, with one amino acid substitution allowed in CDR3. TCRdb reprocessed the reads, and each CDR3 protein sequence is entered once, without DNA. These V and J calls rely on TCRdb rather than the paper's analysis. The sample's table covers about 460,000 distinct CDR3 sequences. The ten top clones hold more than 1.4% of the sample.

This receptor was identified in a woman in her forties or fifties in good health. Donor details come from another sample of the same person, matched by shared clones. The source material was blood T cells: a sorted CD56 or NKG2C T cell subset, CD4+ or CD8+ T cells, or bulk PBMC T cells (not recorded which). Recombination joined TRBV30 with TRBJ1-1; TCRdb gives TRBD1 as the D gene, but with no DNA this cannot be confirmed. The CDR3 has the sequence CAWAGDTIRTEAFF.